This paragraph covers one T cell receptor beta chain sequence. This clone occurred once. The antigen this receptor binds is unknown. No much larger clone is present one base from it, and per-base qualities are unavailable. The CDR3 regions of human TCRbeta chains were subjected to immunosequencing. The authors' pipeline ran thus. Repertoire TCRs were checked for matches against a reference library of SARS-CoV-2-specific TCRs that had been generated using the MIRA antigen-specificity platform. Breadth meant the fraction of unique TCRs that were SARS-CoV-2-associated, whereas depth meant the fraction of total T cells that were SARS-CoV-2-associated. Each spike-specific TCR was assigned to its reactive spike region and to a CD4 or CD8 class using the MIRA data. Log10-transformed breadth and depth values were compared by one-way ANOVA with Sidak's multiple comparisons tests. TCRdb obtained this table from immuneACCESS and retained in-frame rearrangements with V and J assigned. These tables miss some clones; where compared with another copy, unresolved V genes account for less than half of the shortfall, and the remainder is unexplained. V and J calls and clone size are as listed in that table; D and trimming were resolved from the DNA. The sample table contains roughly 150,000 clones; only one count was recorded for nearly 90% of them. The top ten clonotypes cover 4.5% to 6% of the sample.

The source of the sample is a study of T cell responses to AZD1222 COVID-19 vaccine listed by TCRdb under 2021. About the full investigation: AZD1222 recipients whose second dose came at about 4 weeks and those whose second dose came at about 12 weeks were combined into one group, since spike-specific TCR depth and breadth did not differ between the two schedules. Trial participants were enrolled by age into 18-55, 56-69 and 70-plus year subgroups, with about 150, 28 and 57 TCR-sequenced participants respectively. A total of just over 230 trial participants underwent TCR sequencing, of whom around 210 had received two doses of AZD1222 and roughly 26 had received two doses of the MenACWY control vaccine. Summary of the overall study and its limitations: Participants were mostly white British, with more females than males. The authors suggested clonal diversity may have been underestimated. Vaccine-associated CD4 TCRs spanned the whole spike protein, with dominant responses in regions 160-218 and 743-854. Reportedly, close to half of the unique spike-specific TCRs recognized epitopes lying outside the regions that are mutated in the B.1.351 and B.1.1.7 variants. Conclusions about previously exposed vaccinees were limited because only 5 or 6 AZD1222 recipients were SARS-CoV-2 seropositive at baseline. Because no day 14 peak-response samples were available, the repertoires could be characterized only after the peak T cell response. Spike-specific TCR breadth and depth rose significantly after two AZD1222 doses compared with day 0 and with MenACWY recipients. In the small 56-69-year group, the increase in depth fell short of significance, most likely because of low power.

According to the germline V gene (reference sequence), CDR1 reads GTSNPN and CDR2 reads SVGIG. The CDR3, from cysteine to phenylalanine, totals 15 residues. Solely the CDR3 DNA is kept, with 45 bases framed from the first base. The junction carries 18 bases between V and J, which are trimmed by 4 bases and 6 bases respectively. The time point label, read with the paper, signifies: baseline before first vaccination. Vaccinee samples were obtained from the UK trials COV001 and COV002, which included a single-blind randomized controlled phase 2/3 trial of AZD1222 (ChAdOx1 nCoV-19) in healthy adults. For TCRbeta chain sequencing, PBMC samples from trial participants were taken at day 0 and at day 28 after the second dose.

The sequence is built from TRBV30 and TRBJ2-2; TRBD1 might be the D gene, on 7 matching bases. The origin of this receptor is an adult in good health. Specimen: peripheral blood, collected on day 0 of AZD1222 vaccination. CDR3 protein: CAWKRGRRGPGELFF. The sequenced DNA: TGTGCCTGGAAGAGGGGGCGGAGGGGCCCCGGGGAGCTGTTTTTT.